The clone carrying this T cell receptor beta chain was recorded a few times. Its cognate antigen is unknown. The data were taken from a study of OX40 agonist ivuxolimab in advanced cancers. The assay was immunoSEQ multiplex PCR, and TCRdb's table has in-frame clones only and misses some. The data contain 82,000 or so clones, more than 80% of them singletons. The study's findings and limits: At doses 0.1 to 3.0 mg/kg, CD4+ and CD8+ clones expanded.

V shed 3 bases and J shed 6 bases, with 11 bases lying between them. The CDR3 runs to 12 residues. Germline CDR1 is GTSNPN and CDR2 is SVGIG (reference sequence). The J gene is TRBJ1-1, the V gene TRBV30; D not certain. The sequence derives from an adult with an advanced solid tumor such as melanoma, head and neck, liver or kidney cancer. The sample here was CD4+ or CD8+ T cells sorted from blood, taken in a trial of the OX40 agonist ivuxolimab. CDR3 sequence: CAWSRGLPEAFF. In DNA, the CDR3 is TGTGCCTGGAGCCGAGGGCTACCTGAAGCTTTCTTT.